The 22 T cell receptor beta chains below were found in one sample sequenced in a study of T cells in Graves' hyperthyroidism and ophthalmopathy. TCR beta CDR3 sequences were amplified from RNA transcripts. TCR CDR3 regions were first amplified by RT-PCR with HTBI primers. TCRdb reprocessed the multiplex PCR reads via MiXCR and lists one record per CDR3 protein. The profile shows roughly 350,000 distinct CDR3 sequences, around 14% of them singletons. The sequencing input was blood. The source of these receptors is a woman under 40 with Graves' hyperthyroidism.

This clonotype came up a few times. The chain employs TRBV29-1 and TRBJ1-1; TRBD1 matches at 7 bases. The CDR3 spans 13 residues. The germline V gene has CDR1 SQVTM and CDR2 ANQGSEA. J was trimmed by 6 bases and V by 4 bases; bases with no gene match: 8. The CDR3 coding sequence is TGCAGCGTTGGACAGGGAGGCGTCGCTGAAGCTTTCTTT. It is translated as CSVGQGGVAEAFF.

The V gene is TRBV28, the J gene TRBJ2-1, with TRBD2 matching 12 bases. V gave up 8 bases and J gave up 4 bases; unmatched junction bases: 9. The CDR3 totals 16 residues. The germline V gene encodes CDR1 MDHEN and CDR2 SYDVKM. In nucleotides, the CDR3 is TGTGCCAGCTTTGAATCTAGCGGGAGGGAATACAATGAGCAGTTCTTC. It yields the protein CASFESSGREYNEQFF.

Written as DNA, the CDR3 is TGTGCCAGCAACAAACGCCCGCTACTCGAGAGCTCCTACGAGCAGTACTTC. Translating gives CASNKRPLLESSYEQYF. The chain uses TRBV28 and TRBJ2-7; D not certain. This CDR3 is 17 amino acids long. V shed 7 bases and J shed 0 bases, with 22 bases lying between them. Germline V gene lookup returns CDR1 MDHEN and CDR2 SYDVKM.

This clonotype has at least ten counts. The CDR3 protein is CAWSYNRNTEAFF. The CDR3 DNA sequence: TGTGCCTGGAGTTATAACAGGAACACTGAAGCTTTCTTT. The chain is built from TRBV30 and TRBJ1-1; D not certain. Germline V gene data show CDR1 as GTSNPN and CDR2 as SVGIG (reference sequence). The V and J ends lost 2 bases and 1 base respectively, with 8 bases between them. CDR3 length: 13 residues.

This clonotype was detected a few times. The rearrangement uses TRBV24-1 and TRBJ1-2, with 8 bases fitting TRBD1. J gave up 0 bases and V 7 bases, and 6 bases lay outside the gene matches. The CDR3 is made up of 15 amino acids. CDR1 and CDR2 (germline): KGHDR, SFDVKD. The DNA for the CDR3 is TGTGCCACCAGGGCGGGGACAGGAGCTAACTATGGCTACACCTTC. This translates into CATRAGTGANYGYTF.

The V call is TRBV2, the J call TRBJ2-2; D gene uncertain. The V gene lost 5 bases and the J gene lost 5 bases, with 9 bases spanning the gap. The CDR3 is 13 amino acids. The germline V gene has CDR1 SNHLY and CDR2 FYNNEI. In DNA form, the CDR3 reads TGTGCCAGCAGTCCACGACGTACCGGGGAGCTGTTTTTT. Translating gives CASSPRRTGELFF.

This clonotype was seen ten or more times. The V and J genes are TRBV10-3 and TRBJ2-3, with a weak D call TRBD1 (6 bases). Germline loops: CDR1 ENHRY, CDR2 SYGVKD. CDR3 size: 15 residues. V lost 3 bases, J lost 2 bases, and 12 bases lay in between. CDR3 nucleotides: TGTGCCATCAGTGACTCGGGACAACCCACAGATACGCAGTATTTT. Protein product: CAISDSGQPTDTQYF.

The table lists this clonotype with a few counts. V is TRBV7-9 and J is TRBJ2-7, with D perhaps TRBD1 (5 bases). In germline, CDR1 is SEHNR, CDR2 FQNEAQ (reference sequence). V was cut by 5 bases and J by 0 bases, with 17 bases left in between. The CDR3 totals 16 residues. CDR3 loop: CASSRMGLVSSYEQYF. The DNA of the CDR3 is TGTGCCAGCAGCAGAATGGGGCTAGTCTCCTCCTACGAGCAGTACTTC. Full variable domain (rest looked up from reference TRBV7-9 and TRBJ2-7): DTGVSQNPRHKITKRGQNVTFRCDPISEHNRLYWYRQTLGQGPEFLTYFQNEAQLEKSRLLSDRFSAERPKGSFSTLEIQRTEQGDSAMYLCASSRMGLVSSYEQYFGPGTRLTVT.

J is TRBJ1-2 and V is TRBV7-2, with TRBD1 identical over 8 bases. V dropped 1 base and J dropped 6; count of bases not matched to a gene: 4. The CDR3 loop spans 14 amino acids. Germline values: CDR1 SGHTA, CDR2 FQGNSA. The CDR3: CASSLGGQGNGYTF. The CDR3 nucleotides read TGTGCCAGCAGCTTAGGAGGACAGGGAAATGGCTACACCTTC.

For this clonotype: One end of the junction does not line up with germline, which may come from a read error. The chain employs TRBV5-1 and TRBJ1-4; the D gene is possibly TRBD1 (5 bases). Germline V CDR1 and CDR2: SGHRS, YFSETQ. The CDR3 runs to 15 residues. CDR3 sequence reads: CAGSLGGRAGEKLFF. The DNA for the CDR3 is TGCGCCGGCAGCTTGGGCGGCAGGGCCGGGGAAAAACTGTTTTTT.

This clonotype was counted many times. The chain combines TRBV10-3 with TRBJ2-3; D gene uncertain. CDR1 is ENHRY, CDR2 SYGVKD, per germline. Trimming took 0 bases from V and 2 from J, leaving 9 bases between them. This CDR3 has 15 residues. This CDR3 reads CAISESILLTDTQYF. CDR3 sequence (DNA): TGTGCCATCAGTGAGTCGATACTCCTCACAGATACGCAGTATTTT.

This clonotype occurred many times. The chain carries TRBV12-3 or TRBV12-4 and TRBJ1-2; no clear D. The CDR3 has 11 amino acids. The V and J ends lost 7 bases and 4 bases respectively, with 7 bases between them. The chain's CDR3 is CASNRGYGYTF. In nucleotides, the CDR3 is TGTGCCAGCAACCGGGGCTATGGCTACACCTTC.

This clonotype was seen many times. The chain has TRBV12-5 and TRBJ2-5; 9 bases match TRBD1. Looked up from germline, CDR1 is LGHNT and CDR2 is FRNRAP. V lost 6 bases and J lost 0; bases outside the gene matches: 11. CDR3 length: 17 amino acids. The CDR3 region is CASGPGRRTGDQETQYF. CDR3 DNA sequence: TGTGCTAGTGGCCCCGGACGGAGGACAGGGGACCAAGAGACCCAGTACTTC. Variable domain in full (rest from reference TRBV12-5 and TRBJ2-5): DARVTQTPRHKVTEMGQEVTMRCQPILGHNTVFWYRQTMMQGLELLAYFRNRAPLDDSGMPKDRFSAEMPDATLATLKIQPSEPRDSAVYFCASGPGRRTGDQETQYFGPGTRLLVL.

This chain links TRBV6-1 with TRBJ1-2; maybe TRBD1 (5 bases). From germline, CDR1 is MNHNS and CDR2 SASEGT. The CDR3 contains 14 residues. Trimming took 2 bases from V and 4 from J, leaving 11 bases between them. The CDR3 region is CASSELGAIYGYTF. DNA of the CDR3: TGTGCCAGCAGTGAACTTGGGGCCATCTATGGCTACACCTTC.

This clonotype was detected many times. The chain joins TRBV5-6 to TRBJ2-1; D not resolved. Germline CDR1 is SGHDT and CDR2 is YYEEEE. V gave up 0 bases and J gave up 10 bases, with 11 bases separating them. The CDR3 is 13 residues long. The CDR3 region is CASSLAGSWEQFF. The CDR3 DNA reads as TGTGCCAGCAGCTTGGCCGGCAGCTGGGAGCAGTTCTTC.

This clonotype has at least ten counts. As DNA, the CDR3 is TGTGCCAGCACCCTAACAGGGGGCGTCTACGAGCAGTACTTC. Protein sequence: CASTLTGGVYEQYF. The J gene is TRBJ2-7, the V gene TRBV28; 9 bases fit TRBD1. Germline V gives CDR1 MDHEN, CDR2 SYDVKM. The CDR3 is 14 residues long. With V trimmed by 7 bases and J by 3 bases, 7 bases remained unmatched. Filled out from reference TRBV28 and TRBJ2-7, the complete variable domain reads DVKVTQSSRYLVKRTGEKVFLECVQDMDHENMFWYRQDPGLGLRLIYFSYDVKMKEKGDIPEGYSVSREKKERFSLILESASTNQTSMYLCASTLTGGVYEQYFGPGTRLTVT.

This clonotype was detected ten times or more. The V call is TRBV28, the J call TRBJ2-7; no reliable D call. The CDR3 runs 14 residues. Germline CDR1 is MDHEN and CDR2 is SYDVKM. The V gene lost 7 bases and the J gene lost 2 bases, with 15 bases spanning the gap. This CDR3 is CASIQPTPTYEQYF. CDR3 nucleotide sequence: TGTGCCAGCATCCAACCGACACCAACCTACGAGCAGTACTTC.

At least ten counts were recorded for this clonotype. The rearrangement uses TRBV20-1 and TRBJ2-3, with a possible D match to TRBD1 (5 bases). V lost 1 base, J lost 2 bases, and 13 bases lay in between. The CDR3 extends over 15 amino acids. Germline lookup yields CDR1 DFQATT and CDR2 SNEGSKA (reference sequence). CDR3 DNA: TGCAGTGCTAGAGGTTTCATGGGGCTCACAGATACGCAGTATTTT. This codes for CSARGFMGLTDTQYF.

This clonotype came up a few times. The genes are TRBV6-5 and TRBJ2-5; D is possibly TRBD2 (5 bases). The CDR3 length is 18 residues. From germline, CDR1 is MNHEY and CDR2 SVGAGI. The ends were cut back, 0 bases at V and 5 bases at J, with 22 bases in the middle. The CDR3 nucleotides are TGTGCCAGCAGTTACTCGCAGGTTAGCGAGCCTCTGGGGGAGACCCAGTACTTC. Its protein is CASSYSQVSEPLGETQYF.

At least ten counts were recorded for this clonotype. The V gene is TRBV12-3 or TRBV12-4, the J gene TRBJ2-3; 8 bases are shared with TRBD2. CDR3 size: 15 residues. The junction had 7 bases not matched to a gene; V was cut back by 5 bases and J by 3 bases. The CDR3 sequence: CASSPRAGETDTQYF. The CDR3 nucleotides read TGTGCCAGCAGTCCCCGAGCGGGAGAGACAGATACGCAGTATTTT.

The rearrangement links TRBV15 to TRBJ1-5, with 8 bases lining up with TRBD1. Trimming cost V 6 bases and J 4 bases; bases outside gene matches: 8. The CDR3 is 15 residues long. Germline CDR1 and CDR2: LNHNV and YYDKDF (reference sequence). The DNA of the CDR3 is TGTGCCACCAGGGCTCGGACAGGGTCTAATCAGCCCCAGCATTTT. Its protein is CATRARTGSNQPQHF.

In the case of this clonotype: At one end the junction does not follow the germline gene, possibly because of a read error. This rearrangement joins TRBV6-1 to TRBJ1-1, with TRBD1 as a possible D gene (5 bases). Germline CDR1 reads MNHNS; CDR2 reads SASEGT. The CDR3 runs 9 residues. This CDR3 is CPRATEAFF. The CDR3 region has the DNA TGTCCCAGGGCCACTGAAGCTTTCTTT.